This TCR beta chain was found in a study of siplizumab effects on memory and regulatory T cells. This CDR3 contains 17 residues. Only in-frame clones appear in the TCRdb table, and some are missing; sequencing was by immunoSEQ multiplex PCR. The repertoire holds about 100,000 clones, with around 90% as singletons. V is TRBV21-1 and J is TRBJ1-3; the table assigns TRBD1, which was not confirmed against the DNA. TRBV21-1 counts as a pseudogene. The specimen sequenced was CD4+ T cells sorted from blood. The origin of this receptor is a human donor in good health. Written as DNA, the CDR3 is TGTGCCAGCAGCAAAGCGCCTAGCAGGGGGTATGGAAACACCATATATTTT. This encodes CASSKAPSRGYGNTIYF.